This T cell receptor beta chain derives from a study of blood T cell repertoires in COVID-19. Whole-study context: T cells, B-cell-depleted T cells, or PBMCs supplied cDNA or gDNA.

The germline V gene has CDR1 LGHDT and CDR2 YNNKEL (reference sequence). This CDR3 region has 18 residues. The V and J ends lost 3 bases and 0 bases, in that order; junction bases with no gene match: 10. As processed by the authors: Quantification of nucleated cells was approximated via reference gene primer amplification. Some clones are missing from TCRdb's copy, which holds only in-frame ones; the method was immunoSEQ multiplex PCR. V, J and clone size are taken as reported in that table, and D and trimming were inferred from the DNA itself. The sample includes some 180,000 clones, 80% to 85% of them seen just once.

Sequenced sample: peripheral blood. The clonotype originates from a woman aged 40 to 50 with COVID-19, enrolled during active disease. This chain links TRBV3-1 (or the pseudogene TRBV3-2) with TRBJ1-4; 7 bases map to TRBD1. CDR3 bases: TGTGCCAGCAGCCAGGATTCAGGGGGTCGGCCAACTAATGAAAAACTGTTTTTT. Translating gives CASSQDSGGRPTNEKLFF.